This TCR beta chain was observed in a study of blood T cell repertoires in COVID-19. Study as a whole: COVID-19 samples from acute and convalescent phases originated in the United States, Italy and Spain. T cells, B-cell-depleted T cells, or PBMCs supplied cDNA or gDNA.

In the source study's methods: Reference gene primer amplification gave nucleated cell count estimates. Libraries were prepared by immunoSEQ multiplex PCR; TCRdb keeps only in-frame clonotypes and omits some of them. V, J and clone size are taken as reported in that table, and D and trimming were inferred from the DNA itself. The sample lists about 300,000 clones; around 88% were seen once. The CDR3 sequence is 13 residues long. V was shortened by 4 bases and J by 10 bases, with 16 bases between the two germline ends. From germline, CDR1 is MDHEN and CDR2 SYDVKM. Specimen: peripheral blood. This chain links TRBV28 with TRBJ1-1, with a possible D match to TRBD1 (5 bases). The source of this sequence is a woman aged 30 to 39 who had recovered from COVID-19. Here the CDR3 DNA reads TGTGCCAGCAGTTCGCCCCAGGGCCAGGCAGCTTTCTTT. Amino acids: CASSSPQGQAAFF.